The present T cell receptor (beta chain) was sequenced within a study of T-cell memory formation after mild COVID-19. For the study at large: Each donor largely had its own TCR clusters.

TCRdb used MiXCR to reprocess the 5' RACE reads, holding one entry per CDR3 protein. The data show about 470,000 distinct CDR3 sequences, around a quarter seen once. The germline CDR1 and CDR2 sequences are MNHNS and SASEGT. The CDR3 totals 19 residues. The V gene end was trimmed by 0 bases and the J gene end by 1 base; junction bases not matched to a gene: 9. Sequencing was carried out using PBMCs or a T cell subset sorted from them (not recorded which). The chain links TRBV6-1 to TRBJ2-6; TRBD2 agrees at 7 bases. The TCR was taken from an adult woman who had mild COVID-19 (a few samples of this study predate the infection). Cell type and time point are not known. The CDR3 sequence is CASSEAVWEGRSGANVLTF. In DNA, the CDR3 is TGTGCCAGCAGTGAAGCGGTGTGGGAGGGGCGGTCTGGGGCCAACGTCCTGACTTTC.